The next 21 T cell receptor beta chains were all read from a single sample in a study of T cells in Graves' hyperthyroidism and ophthalmopathy. Amplification targeted TCR beta CDR3 regions from RNA transcripts. HTBI primers drove first-round RT-PCR of the TCR CDR3. TCRdb reprocessed the multiplex PCR reads with MiXCR, giving one entry per CDR3 protein. The sample records a few hundred thousand distinct CDR3 sequences, roughly 25% being singletons. Input material: blood. Receptors were obtained from a man aged 50 to 60 with Graves' hyperthyroidism.

The V call is TRBV29-1, the J call TRBJ1-2; TRBD1 might be the D (6 bases). The CDR3 spans 13 residues. Germline loops: CDR1 SQVTM, CDR2 ANQGSEA. Trimming took 8 bases from V and 0 from J, leaving 13 bases between them. The CDR3 loop is CSFWTDSNYGYTF. Written as DNA, the CDR3 is TGCAGCTTCTGGACAGATTCTAACTATGGCTACACCTTC.

This clonotype was picked up many times. The chain employs TRBV30 and TRBJ2-7; 9 positions agree with TRBD1. The length of the CDR3 is 13 residues. V was clipped by 3 bases and J by 4 bases; unmatched bases: 4. The germline V gene encodes CDR1 GTSNPN and CDR2 SVGIG (reference sequence). In nucleotides, the CDR3 is TGTGCCTGGAGCTTGACAGGGGGATACGAGCAGTACTTC. Protein product: CAWSLTGGYEQYF. The full variable domain, its missing parts supplied by reference TRBV30 and TRBJ2-7, is SQTIHQWPATLVQPVGSPLSLECTVEGTSNPNLYWYRQAAGRGLQLLFYSVGIGQISSEVPQNLSASRPQDRQFILSSKKLLLSDSGFYLCAWSLTGGYEQYFGPGTRLTVT.

This chain joins TRBV27 and TRBJ2-3; 12 bases line up with TRBD2. The CDR3 sequence is 17 residues long. Trimming removed 4 bases from V and 3 bases from J; junction bases left unmatched: 8. Germline V gene data show CDR1 as MNHEY and CDR2 as SMNVEV (reference sequence). The CDR3 reads CASSSRLAGVVTDTQYF. In DNA form, the CDR3 reads TGTGCCAGCAGTTCCAGACTAGCGGGAGTTGTGACAGATACGCAGTATTTT.

The table lists this clonotype with many counts. The chain has TRBV28 and TRBJ1-2; tentatively, D is TRBD1 (5 bases). Germline V gene lookup returns CDR1 MDHEN and CDR2 SYDVKM. This CDR3 is built from 12 residues. V was clipped by 10 bases and J by 8 bases, with 17 bases between them. The CDR3 spells CAISTGVLGYTF. CDR3 coding DNA: TGTGCCATCTCTACAGGAGTCTTGGGCTACACCTTC.

This clonotype was seen only a few times. The chain carries TRBV7-2 and TRBJ1-6, with D uncertain. Deletions cut 1 base from V and 5 bases from J, with 6 bases between. The CDR3 is 14 amino acids. Germline lookup yields CDR1 SGHTA and CDR2 FQGNSA. DNA of the CDR3: TGTGCCAGCAGCTTAGTACAAGATAATTCACCCCTCCACTTT. Its protein is CASSLVQDNSPLHF.

The V and J genes are TRBV18 and TRBJ1-1; D not certain. This CDR3 has 13 residues. CDR1 and CDR2 (germline): KGHSH, LQKENI. Trimming took off 4 bases at V and 4 bases at J, with 10 bases between the two ends. The DNA of the CDR3 is TGTGCCAGCTCACAGGAATCGGCCACTGAAGCTTTCTTT. Translated, it gives CASSQESATEAFF.

This clonotype appeared once. The rearrangement links TRBV7-6 to TRBJ2-5, with TRBD2 matching over 14 bases. This CDR3 has 17 residues. V shed 1 base, J shed 4 bases, and the junction held 5 bases outside the gene matches. The germline V gene encodes CDR1 SGHVS and CDR2 FNYEAQ. The CDR3 sequence: CASSLEGTSGRRETQYF. The CDR3, as DNA: TGTGCCAGCAGCTTAGAAGGGACTAGCGGGAGAAGAGAGACCCAGTACTTC.

This clonotype was seen repeatedly, ten times or more. The chain employs TRBV11-1 and TRBJ2-4; 7 positions agree with TRBD2. Trimming took 5 bases from V and 0 from J; bases not matched to a gene: 7. There are 16 residues in the CDR3. CDR1 SGHAT and CDR2 FQDESV come from the germline V gene (reference sequence). CDR3 nucleotide sequence: TGTGCCAGCAGCCCCATGGGCGGGGGAGCCAAAAACATTCAGTACTTC. Protein: CASSPMGGGAKNIQYF.

The chain links TRBV6-1 to TRBJ2-7, with D unresolved. Germline values: CDR1 MNHNS, CDR2 SASEGT. V shed 9 bases and J shed 0 bases, with 12 bases lying between them. The CDR3 runs 13 residues. CDR3 sequence (DNA): TGTGCCAGAACTGAAGCTGACTCCTACGAGCAGTACTTC. Translated, it gives CARTEADSYEQYF.

This clonotype has a count of ten or more. The rearrangement joins TRBV7-9 to TRBJ1-1; D is uncertain. The germline CDR1 and CDR2 sequences are SEHNR and FQNEAQ (reference sequence). This CDR3 region has 14 residues. The V and J ends lost 4 bases and 5 bases respectively, with 14 bases between them. For the CDR3, the DNA is TGTGCCAGCAGCTCGACCGCGGATGGAACTGAAGCTTTCTTT. As protein: CASSSTADGTEAFF.

This clonotype was detected only a few times. The chain couples TRBV5-5 to TRBJ2-1, with TRBD2 identical over 10 bases. V shed 4 bases, J shed 4 bases, and the junction held 5 bases outside the gene matches. The V gene's germline CDR1 is SGHKS and CDR2 YYEKEE (reference sequence). The length of the CDR3 is 15 residues. CDR3 bases: TGTGCCAGCAGCACGGGACTAGCGCCTTACAATGAGCAGTTCTTC. Its protein is CASSTGLAPYNEQFF.

This clonotype was counted a few times. The rearrangement joins TRBV20-1 to TRBJ1-1; D is ambiguous. Trimming cost V 6 bases and J 1 base, with 12 bases left between them. The CDR3 is 13 amino acids. Per the germline V gene, CDR1 is DFQATT and CDR2 is SNEGSKA (reference sequence). The CDR3 protein is CSAIDGGNTEAFF. The CDR3 DNA reads TGCAGTGCCATAGATGGCGGGAACACTGAAGCTTTCTTT.

This chain connects TRBV7-9 to TRBJ1-3; a weak D match, TRBD1 (6 bases). V lost 7 bases and J 8 bases, leaving 9 bases between the germline ends. Germline lookup yields CDR1 SEHNR and CDR2 FQNEAQ (reference sequence). The CDR3 extends over 11 amino acids. The CDR3 region is CASTPGDTIYF. The CDR3, as DNA: TGTGCCAGCACCCCAGGGGACACCATATATTTT. Full variable domain (remainder filled in from reference TRBV7-9 and TRBJ1-3): DTGVSQNPRHKITKRGQNVTFRCDPISEHNRLYWYRQTLGQGPEFLTYFQNEAQLEKSRLLSDRFSAERPKGSFSTLEIQRTEQGDSAMYLCASTPGDTIYFGEGSWLTVV.

This clonotype occurred a few times. The chain carries TRBV20-1 and TRBJ2-3; 11 positions agree with TRBD2. In germline, CDR1 is DFQATT, CDR2 SNEGSKA (reference sequence). The CDR3 is 15 residues long. V shed 3 bases and J 0 bases; nucleotides not matched to a gene: 2. In DNA, the CDR3 is TGCAGTGCTAGGGGACTAGCGGATAGCACAGATACGCAGTATTTT. Translated, it gives CSARGLADSTDTQYF.

There are a few counts of this clonotype. The chain employs TRBV20-1 and TRBJ2-3; 11 bases fit TRBD2. The junction had 10 bases not matched to a gene; V was cut back by 0 bases and J by 5 bases. The CDR3 is made up of 17 amino acids. CDR1 and CDR2 (germline): DFQATT, SNEGSKA (reference sequence). The DNA for the CDR3 is TGCAGTGCTAGAGACACCACTAGCGGGAGTAGGATAGATACGCAGTATTTT. Amino acids: CSARDTTSGSRIDTQYF.

This clonotype was counted a few times. The V gene is TRBV12-3 or TRBV12-4, the J gene TRBJ2-1; D not certain. V lost 3 bases and J lost 7, with 7 bases in between. The CDR3 extends over 12 amino acids. The CDR3 DNA reads as TGTGCCAGCAGTTTTCTGCGGAATGAGCAGTTCTTC. This sequence encodes CASSFLRNEQFF.

This clonotype has ten or more counts. The chain couples TRBV2 to TRBJ2-7, with D unclear. The CDR3 totals 12 residues. Trimming took off 3 bases at V and 6 bases at J, with 9 bases between the two ends. The germline CDR1 and CDR2 sequences are SNHLY and FYNNEI. This CDR3 reads CASSDSAPEQYF. The CDR3 DNA reads TGTGCCAGCAGTGATTCGGCGCCCGAGCAGTACTTC.

This clonotype was picked up a small number of times. V usage is TRBV18 and J usage is TRBJ2-7; weak D call: TRBD2 (5 bases). Trimming stripped 0 bases from V and 2 bases from J, with 8 bases between. From germline, CDR1 is KGHSH and CDR2 LQKENI. This CDR3 region has 14 residues. The CDR3 region is CASSPPGVAYEQYF. CDR3 nucleotides: TGTGCCAGCTCACCACCGGGAGTCGCCTACGAGCAGTACTTC.

This clonotype was seen at least ten times. This chain connects TRBV6-5 to TRBJ1-1; TRBD1 matches 11 bases. Unmatched junction bases numbered 7, after V lost 4 bases and J lost 0 bases. Germline CDR1 and CDR2: MNHEY and SVGAGI. The CDR3 is 17 amino acids. For the CDR3, the DNA is TGTGCCAGCAGTTCTCGGACAGGGGGCAGCATGAACACTGAAGCTTTCTTT. Encoded protein: CASSSRTGGSMNTEAFF.

V is TRBV12-3 or TRBV12-4 and J is TRBJ1-4; tentatively, D is TRBD1 (6 bases). The CDR3 covers 13 residues. Trimming took 7 bases from V and 5 from J, leaving 11 bases between them. Written as DNA, the CDR3 is TGTGCCAGCACCAACGGACAGAATGAAAAACTGTTTTTT. Amino acid sequence: CASTNGQNEKLFF.

The chain couples TRBV7-3 to TRBJ2-2; D gene unclear. The V end was cut by 1 base, the J end by 0 bases, with 9 bases between. Germline lookup yields CDR1 SGHTA and CDR2 FQGTGA. The CDR3 is made up of 16 amino acids. The CDR3 DNA is TGTGCCAGCAGCTTAAATCGGATTACGAACACCGGGGAGCTGTTTTTT. Amino acids: CASSLNRITNTGELFF.